This T cell receptor beta chain was profiled in a study of T cells in Graves' hyperthyroidism and ophthalmopathy. Study details: Staff took peripheral blood when the initial diagnosis was made, before any treatment began.

Regarding the study as a whole: Stable hyperthyroidism and ophthalmopathy were separated using 13 V-J signatures.

Researchers took RNA transcripts and amplified the TCR beta CDR3 regions from them. First-round RT-PCR of the TCR CDR3 relied on the HTBI primer set. TCRdb independently ran MiXCR on the multiplex PCR reads; one entry per CDR3 protein. The profile shows about 690,000 distinct CDR3 sequences, roughly 17% of them singletons. This clonotype has ten or more counts. Its antigen is as yet unknown. The CDR3 totals 14 residues. CDR1 and CDR2 (germline): SNHLY, FYNNEI. With 2 bases removed from V and 0 bases from J, the gap between germline ends came to 6 bases. The J gene is TRBJ2-3, the V gene TRBV2, with unresolved D. Sample: blood. The clonotype originates from a man aged 50-59 years with Graves' hyperthyroidism. CDR3 amino acids: CASSEHTSTDTQYF. The CDR3 DNA reads as TGTGCCAGCAGTGAACACACTAGCACAGATACGCAGTATTTT.